The clone carrying this T cell receptor (beta chain) was seen a few times. As handled by the study authors: Estimated nucleated cell counts came from reference gene primer amplification. The repertoire was sequenced with immunoSEQ multiplex PCR; TCRdb's copy has only in-frame clones and lacks some. That table is the source of V, J and clone size, and D and trimming were worked out from the DNA. The data contain 120,000 to 150,000 clones, around 88% of them singletons. This sample is drawn from a study of blood T cell repertoires in COVID-19. As for the study in general: Samples of COVID-19 (acute and convalescent) were obtained from the United States, Italy and Spain. PBMCs, B-cell-depleted T cells, or T cells were the source of the cDNA or gDNA that made up the material.

CDR1 and CDR2 (germline): SNHLY, FYNNEI. The V and J ends lost 6 bases and 1 base, in that order; junction bases with no gene match: 7. The CDR3 covers 16 residues. Sequencing used peripheral blood. This receptor was identified in a human donor in a cohort sampled during active COVID-19. The chain is built from TRBV2 and TRBJ2-2; 8 bases are a match to TRBD1. For the CDR3, the DNA is TGTGCCAGCAGCGAGCAAGGGACAGGGAACACCGGGGAGCTGTTTTTT. Translated, it gives CASSEQGTGNTGELFF.